This TCR beta chain was captured by sequencing in a study of blood T cell repertoires in COVID-19. At the level of the study: Spain, Italy and the United States supplied samples that represented acute and convalescent COVID-19. PBMCs, B-cell-depleted T cells, or T cells were the source of the cDNA or gDNA that made up the material.

In the authors' workflow: Amplification from reference gene primers served as the basis for estimated nucleated cell counts. Only in-frame clones appear in the TCRdb table, and some are missing; sequencing was by immunoSEQ multiplex PCR. Clone size and V and J calls were adopted from that table, with D and trimming inferred from the DNA. The table has roughly 520,000 clones, roughly 88% seen once. The TCR originated in a middle-aged woman who had recovered from COVID-19. Sequenced input: PBMCs or T cells enriched from blood (not recorded which).

In DNA form, the CDR3 reads TGTGCCAGCAGACAGGGAAATACGCAGTATTTT. This gives the protein CASRQGNTQYF. The genes are TRBV6-5 and TRBJ2-3; D perhaps matches TRBD1 (6 bases). V was trimmed by 6 bases and J by 7 bases, leaving 8 bases between them. The CDR3 spans 11 residues. CDR1 is MNHEY and CDR2 is SVGAGI in the germline V gene.